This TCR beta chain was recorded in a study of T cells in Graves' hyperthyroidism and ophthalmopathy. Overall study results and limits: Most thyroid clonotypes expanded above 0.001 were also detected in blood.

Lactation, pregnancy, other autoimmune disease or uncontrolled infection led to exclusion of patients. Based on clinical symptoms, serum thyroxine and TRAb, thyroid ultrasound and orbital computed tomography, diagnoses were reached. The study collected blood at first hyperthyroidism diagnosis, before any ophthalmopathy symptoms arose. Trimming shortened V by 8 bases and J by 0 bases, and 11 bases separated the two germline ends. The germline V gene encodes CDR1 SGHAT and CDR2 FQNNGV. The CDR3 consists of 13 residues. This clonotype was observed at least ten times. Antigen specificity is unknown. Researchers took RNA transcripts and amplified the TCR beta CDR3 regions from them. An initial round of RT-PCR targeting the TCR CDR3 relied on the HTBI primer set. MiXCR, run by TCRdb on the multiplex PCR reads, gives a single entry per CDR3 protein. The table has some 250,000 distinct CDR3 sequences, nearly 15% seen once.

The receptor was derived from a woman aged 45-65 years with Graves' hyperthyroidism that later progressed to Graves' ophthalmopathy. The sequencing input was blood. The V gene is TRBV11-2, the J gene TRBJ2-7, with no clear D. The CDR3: CASGYGLSYEQYF. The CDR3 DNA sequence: TGTGCCAGCGGATACGGGCTCTCCTACGAGCAGTACTTC.